These 16 T cell receptor beta chains share one sample of origin, sequenced in a study of blood T cell repertoires in COVID-19. Sequencing used immunoSEQ multiplex PCR; TCRdb keeps in-frame clones, though not all of them. The repertoire holds roughly 100,000 clones, about 87% seen once, with about 3% in the top ten. The sequencing input was peripheral blood. Receptors were obtained from a middle-aged man with active or convalescent COVID-19.

CDR3 DNA: TGTGCCAGCAACGCGGGAGGGGGCTCCTACGAGCAGTACGTC. This gives the protein CASNAGGGSYEQYV. The chain joins TRBV5-6 to TRBJ2-7; 9 bases fit TRBD2. The CDR3 has 14 residues. The V segment lost 6 bases and the J segment 0 bases; nucleotides outside the gene matches: 4. CDR1 is SGHDT and CDR2 is YYEEEE in the germline V gene.

V gene TRBV28 combines with J gene TRBJ2-1; D not resolved. V dropped 8 bases and J dropped 8 bases, with 10 bases sitting between them. This CDR3 comprises 11 residues. Germline V gene lookup returns CDR1 MDHEN and CDR2 SYDVKM. DNA for the CDR3: TGTGCCAGCCTAACCCCCTATGAGCAGTTCTTC. Translated, it gives CASLTPYEQFF.

J is TRBJ2-5 and V is TRBV28; 8 nucleotides align to TRBD2. With 8 bases clipped from V and 5 bases from J, the junction kept 7 bases outside the gene matches. The CDR3 runs to 13 residues. Germline CDR1 reads MDHEN; CDR2 reads SYDVKM. CDR3 in amino acids: CASGAGARETQYF. CDR3 sequence (DNA): TGTGCCAGCGGAGCGGGGGCCCGGGAGACCCAGTACTTC.

The chain has TRBV6-2 or TRBV6-3 and TRBJ1-3, with D unclear. Germline V gene sequence: CDR1 MNHEY, CDR2 SVGEGT. V was cut by 6 bases and J by 0 bases, with 9 bases left in between. The CDR3 runs 14 residues. The CDR3 loop reads CASSPEFSGNTIYF. The CDR3 DNA reads TGTGCCAGCAGCCCCGAGTTCTCTGGAAACACCATATATTTT.

The rearrangement joins TRBV3-1 (or the pseudogene TRBV3-2) to TRBJ1-2; D unclear. Looked up from germline, CDR1 is LGHDT and CDR2 is YNNKEL (reference sequence). The V end was cut by 1 base, the J end by 8 bases, with 14 bases between. The CDR3 loop spans 14 amino acids. CDR3 region: CASSQGLGSSGYTF. The CDR3 bases are TGTGCCAGCAGCCAAGGGCTCGGGAGCAGCGGCTACACCTTC.

This rearrangement joins TRBV5-4 to TRBJ2-1, with 7 positions matching TRBD1. This CDR3 region has 15 residues. The trim removed 2 bases at V and 3 bases at J, leaving 5 bases unmatched. The V gene's germline CDR1 is SGHNT and CDR2 YYREEE (reference sequence). The chain's CDR3 is CASSLGGLNYNEQFF. The CDR3 nucleotides read TGTGCCAGCAGCTTAGGGGGCCTAAACTACAATGAGCAGTTCTTC.

This chain connects TRBV7-2 to TRBJ2-7; 7 positions match TRBD2. The CDR3 runs 14 residues. With V trimmed by 5 bases and J by 3 bases, 7 bases remained unmatched. Germline CDR1 is SGHTA and CDR2 is FQGNSA. The DNA for the CDR3 is TGTGCCAGCAGCCTAGGGGAGGGCATCTACGAGCAGTACTTC. As protein: CASSLGEGIYEQYF.

CDR3 residues: CASSFREVSSGVPGEQFF. The CDR3, as DNA: TGTGCCAGCAGCTTCCGGGAGGTTTCTAGCGGGGTTCCGGGGGAGCAGTTCTTC. The chain links TRBV5-6 to TRBJ2-1, with TRBD2 matching 9 bases. The ends lost 2 bases at V and 10 bases at J; junction bases unmatched: 19. CDR1 is SGHDT and CDR2 is YYEEEE in the germline V gene. The CDR3 has 18 residues.

This sequence joins TRBV3-1 (or the pseudogene TRBV3-2) and TRBJ2-1; D perhaps matches TRBD2 (6 bases). Trimming removed 1 base at V and 4 bases at J, with 20 bases between. Germline CDR1 reads LGHDT; CDR2 reads YNNKEL (reference sequence). The CDR3 is 18 amino acids. DNA for the CDR3: TGTGCCAGCAGCCAAGGGGGTAGGGCGGGGCACGTTTACAATGAGCAGTTCTTC. Its translation: CASSQGGRAGHVYNEQFF.

The chain combines TRBV28 with TRBJ1-3; D is unclear. CDR3 length: 15 amino acids. The V gene lost 6 bases and the J gene lost 0 bases, with 12 bases spanning the gap. Looked up from germline, CDR1 is MDHEN and CDR2 is SYDVKM. CDR3 in DNA: TGTGCCAGCAGACTCCCAAGTCCCTCTGGAAACACCATATATTTT. Its protein product is CASRLPSPSGNTIYF.

The chain employs TRBV18 and TRBJ1-4; 7 bases align to TRBD1. The V gene's germline CDR1 is KGHSH and CDR2 LQKENI. After removal of 2 bases from V and 12 bases from J, the junction contained 0 bases not matched to a gene. This CDR3 is built from 11 residues. CDR3 nucleotide sequence: TGTGCCAGCTCACCAGACAGGGAACTGTTTTTT. Translation gives CASSPDRELFF.

The chain links TRBV24-1 to TRBJ2-5; 7 bases fit TRBD1. Trimming cost V 0 bases and J 2 bases; bases outside gene matches: 8. Germline V gene data show CDR1 as KGHDR and CDR2 as SFDVKD. CDR3 size: 17 residues. The CDR3 nucleotides read TGTGCCACCAGTGATTTGCCTGGGACAGACCAACAAGAGACCCAGTACTTC. It translates to CATSDLPGTDQQETQYF.

This rearrangement joins TRBV12-3 or TRBV12-4 to TRBJ1-2; D might be TRBD1 (6 bases). V shed 1 base and J shed 7 bases, with 10 bases lying between them. The CDR3 is made up of 13 amino acids. Written as DNA, the CDR3 is TGTGCCAGCAGTTTAGACAGGGAGGGTGGCTACACCTTC. It is translated as CASSLDREGGYTF.

The chain joins TRBV6-4 to TRBJ2-1; 10 bases align to TRBD2. The CDR3 runs to 14 residues. Looked up from germline, CDR1 is MRHNA and CDR2 is SNTAGT. With 5 bases clipped from V and 3 bases from J, the junction kept 1 base outside the gene matches. CDR3 nucleotide sequence: TGTGCCAGCAGTCCTAGCGGGGGCTACAATGAGCAGTTCTTC. It codes for CASSPSGGYNEQFF.

The chain couples TRBV24-1 to TRBJ2-1, with a tentative D call TRBD2 (7 bases). Germline-derived CDR1 and CDR2 are KGHDR and SFDVKD. CDR3 size: 14 residues. Trimming cost V 2 bases and J 8 bases, with 12 bases left between them. This CDR3 reads CATSDSQGRDEQFF. CDR3 nucleotide sequence: TGTGCCACCAGTGATTCGCAGGGGAGGGATGAGCAGTTCTTC.

The gene calls are TRBV5-6 and TRBJ2-2, with a possible D match to TRBD1 (5 bases). Trimming cost V 5 bases and J 1 base, with 15 bases left between them. CDR1 and CDR2 (germline): SGHDT, YYEEEE. The CDR3 extends over 16 amino acids. DNA for the CDR3: TGTGCCAGCAGAGGGGAAATGGAGTTGAACACCGGGGAGCTGTTTTTT. It specifies CASRGEMELNTGELFF.